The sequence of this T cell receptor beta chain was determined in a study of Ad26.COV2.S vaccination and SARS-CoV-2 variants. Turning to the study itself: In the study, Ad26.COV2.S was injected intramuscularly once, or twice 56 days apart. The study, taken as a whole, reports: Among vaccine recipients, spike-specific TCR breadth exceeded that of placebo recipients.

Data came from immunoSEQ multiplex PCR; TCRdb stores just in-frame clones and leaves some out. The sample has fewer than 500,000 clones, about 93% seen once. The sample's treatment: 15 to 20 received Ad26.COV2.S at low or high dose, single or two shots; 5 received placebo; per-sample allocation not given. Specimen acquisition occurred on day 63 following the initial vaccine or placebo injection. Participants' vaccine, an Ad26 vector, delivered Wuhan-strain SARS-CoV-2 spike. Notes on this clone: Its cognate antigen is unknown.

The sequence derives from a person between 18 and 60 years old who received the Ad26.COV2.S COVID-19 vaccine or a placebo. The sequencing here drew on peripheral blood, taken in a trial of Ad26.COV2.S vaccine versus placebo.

The CDR3 sequence: CASSPGTGEETQYF. The CDR3 DNA sequence: TGTGCCAGTAGCCCTGGGACAGGGGAAGAGACCCAGTACTTC. The chain couples TRBV19 to TRBJ2-5; 10 nucleotides agree with TRBD1. This CDR3 contains 14 residues. With 6 bases clipped from V and 3 bases from J, the junction kept 4 bases outside the gene matches. The V gene's germline CDR1 is LNHDA and CDR2 SQIVND (reference sequence).